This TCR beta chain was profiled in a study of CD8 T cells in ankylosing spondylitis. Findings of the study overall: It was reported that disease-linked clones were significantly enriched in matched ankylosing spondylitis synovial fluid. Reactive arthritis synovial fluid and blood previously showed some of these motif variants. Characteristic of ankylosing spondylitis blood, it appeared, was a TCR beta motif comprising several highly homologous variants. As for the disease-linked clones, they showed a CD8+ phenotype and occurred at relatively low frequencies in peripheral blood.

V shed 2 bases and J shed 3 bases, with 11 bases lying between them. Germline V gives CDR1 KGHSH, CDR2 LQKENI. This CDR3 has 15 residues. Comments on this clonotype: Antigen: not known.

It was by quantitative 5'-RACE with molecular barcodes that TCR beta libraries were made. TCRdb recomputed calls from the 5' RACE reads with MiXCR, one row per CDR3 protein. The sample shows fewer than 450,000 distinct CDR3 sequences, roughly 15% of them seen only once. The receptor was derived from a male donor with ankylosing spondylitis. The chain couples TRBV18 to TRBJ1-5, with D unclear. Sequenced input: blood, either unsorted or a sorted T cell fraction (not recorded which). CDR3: CASSPTEGANQPQHF. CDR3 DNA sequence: TGTGCCAGCTCACCAACCGAGGGTGCCAATCAGCCCCAGCATTTT.